The 3 T cell receptor beta chains listed next were all sequenced from one sample in a study of T cell repertoires in cytomegalovirus infection. MiXCR, run by TCRdb on the reads, gives a single entry per CDR3 protein. Altogether some 160,000 distinct CDR3 sequences are present, about a sixth being singletons, with the ten largest covering under 20%. Sequencing was carried out using CD8+ T cells from PBMCs. The receptors come from a human donor in good health (CMV status not recorded). Some clones in this sample may be carry-over from other donors' samples.

This chain links TRBV7-2 with TRBJ2-7; D gene uncertain. The V gene's germline CDR1 is SGHTA and CDR2 FQGNSA. The CDR3 has 15 residues. The V end was cut by 1 base, the J end by 7 bases, with 17 bases between. For the CDR3, the DNA is TGTGCCAGCAGCTTAGTGGCGGTCGGGTTAGGGGAGCAGTACTTC. Its translation is CASSLVAVGLGEQYF.

The table lists this clonotype with a few counts. The J gene is TRBJ2-7, the V gene TRBV11-2; D is possibly TRBD1 (5 bases). This CDR3 has 15 amino acids. Germline V gives CDR1 SGHAT, CDR2 FQNNGV. Between the trimmed V and J ends, which lost 1 base and 4 bases, there was a span of 14 bases. CDR3 in amino acids: CASSLGAGFSYEQYF. CDR3 coding DNA: TGTGCCAGCAGCTTAGGTGCAGGGTTCTCGTACGAGCAGTACTTC.

The chain has TRBV20-1 and TRBJ2-7; the match to TRBD2 covers 10 bases. Germline lookup yields CDR1 DFQATT and CDR2 SNEGSKA (reference sequence). Unmatched junction bases numbered 1, after V lost 2 bases and J lost 3 bases. This CDR3 comprises 13 residues. This chain's CDR3 is CSARLAGDYEQYF. CDR3 nucleotide sequence: TGCAGTGCTAGACTAGCGGGGGACTACGAGCAGTACTTC.